Included here is one TCR beta chain sequence, with context. The antigen is not known. The germline gives CDR1 SGHTA, CDR2 FQGNSA. CDR3 size: 14 residues. Trimming cost V 6 bases and J 7 bases, with 13 bases left between them. An amount of RNA that ranged from roughly 0.5 to 1 ug was reverse transcribed with random hexamers. Amplification of TCR beta CDR3 used immunoSEQ multiplex PCR across 54 Vbeta and 13 Jbeta. MiXCR, applied by TCRdb to the immunoSEQ multiplex PCR reads, yields one record per CDR3 protein. The sample records roughly 200,000 distinct CDR3 sequences, around 90% being singletons. The data are from a study of CD8 T cells in Susac syndrome. The study, taken as a whole, reports: When the CD4+ T cell repertoires of patients with Susac syndrome were examined, they did not show any clonal expansion.

Sequencing was carried out using CD4+ T cells from PBMCs. The TCR comes from a human donor with Susac syndrome. The genes are TRBV7-2 and TRBJ1-6, with TRBD1 as a possible D gene (6 bases). The CDR3 sequence is CASRPDRNNSPLHF. The CDR3 DNA follows: TGTGCCAGCAGGCCTGACAGGAACAATTCACCCCTCCACTTT.